The clone carrying this TCR beta chain was observed once. What it binds is unknown. The data were taken from a study of shared clonotypes between healthy human individuals. Regarding the study as a whole: Clonotype sharing across four donors was observed for around 4.5% of naive CD4 clonotypes.

The CDR3 consists of 13 residues. Germline V lookup: CDR1 ENHRY, CDR2 SYGVKD. V dropped 7 bases and J dropped 5; count of bases not matched to a gene: 4. Each subset's genomic DNA was shared equally among a number of immunoSEQ plates. TCRdb keeps only in-frame clones here, not all; method: immunoSEQ multiplex PCR. The repertoire has 2 million to 2.5 million clones, 80% to 95% of them found once; the top ten carry more than 0.35%. The rearrangement uses TRBV10-3 and TRBJ2-5, with 10 bases matching TRBD2. The clonotype comes from a man in his late teens or twenties in good health. Some clones in this sample may be carry-over from other donors' samples. Sequenced input: naive CD4+ T cells from PBMCs. Noted subset: CD45RA+ positively selected. In DNA, the CDR3 is TGTGCCATCAAGGGGACTAGCGTGGAGACCCAGTACTTC. It is translated as CAIKGTSVETQYF.